This record covers a single T cell receptor beta chain. The antigen is unknown. The sample comes from a study of shared clonotypes between healthy human individuals. The germline V and J ends were trimmed by 5 bases and 5 bases, with 24 bases remaining between them. Germline values: CDR1 MNHEY, CDR2 SMNVEV (reference sequence). The CDR3 sequence is 17 residues long. Study outcomes and limitations: Against clonotypes common to all four donors, non-shared ones had lower generation probabilities. Naive subsets generally exceeded memory subsets in estimated richness.

On sorted subsets, replicate PCRs used roughly 190 ng DNA, or some 28,000 T cell genomes. Clones were sequenced by immunoSEQ multiplex PCR, and TCRdb holds only the in-frame ones, with some missing. Of 550,000 to 850,000 clones listed, about two thirds were seen once; the top ten hold more than 1.5%. Sample: memory CD4+ T cells sorted from blood. Subset specified: CD45RA-negative fraction. The clonotype was recovered from a woman in her twenties or thirties in good health. The V gene is TRBV27, the J gene TRBJ1-2, with D unclear. The CDR3 DNA sequence: TGTGCCAGCAGTCTAAACCGATATACAGTGGAGGGATATGGCTACACCTTC. This gives the protein CASSLNRYTVEGYGYTF.